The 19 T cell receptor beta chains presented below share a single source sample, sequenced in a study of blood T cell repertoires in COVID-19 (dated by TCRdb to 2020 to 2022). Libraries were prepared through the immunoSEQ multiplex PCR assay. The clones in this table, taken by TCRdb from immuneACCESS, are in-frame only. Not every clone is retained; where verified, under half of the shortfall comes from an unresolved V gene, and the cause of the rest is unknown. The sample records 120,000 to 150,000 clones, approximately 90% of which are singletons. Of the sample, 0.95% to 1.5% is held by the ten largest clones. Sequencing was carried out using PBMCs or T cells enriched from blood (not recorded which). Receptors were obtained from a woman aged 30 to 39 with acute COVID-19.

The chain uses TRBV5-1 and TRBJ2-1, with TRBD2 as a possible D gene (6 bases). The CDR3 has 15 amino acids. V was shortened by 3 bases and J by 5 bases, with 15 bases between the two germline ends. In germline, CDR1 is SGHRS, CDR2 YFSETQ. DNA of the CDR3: TGCGCCAGCAGCTCCGGCTTAGGCGGGAACAATGAGCAGTTCTTC. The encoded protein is CASSSGLGGNNEQFF.

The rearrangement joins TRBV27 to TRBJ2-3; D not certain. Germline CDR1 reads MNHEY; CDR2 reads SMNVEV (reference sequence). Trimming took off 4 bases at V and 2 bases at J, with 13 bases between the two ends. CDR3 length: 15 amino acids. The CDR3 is CASSSRLVDTDTQYF. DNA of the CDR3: TGTGCCAGCAGTTCGAGACTGGTAGACACAGATACGCAGTATTTT.

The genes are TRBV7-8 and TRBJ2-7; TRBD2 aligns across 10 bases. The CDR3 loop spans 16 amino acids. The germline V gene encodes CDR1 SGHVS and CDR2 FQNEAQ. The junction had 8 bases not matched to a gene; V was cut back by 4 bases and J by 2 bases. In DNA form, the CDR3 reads TGTGCCAGCAGCTCGGTAGCGGGAGGAATCGCCTACGAGCAGTACTTC. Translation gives CASSSVAGGIAYEQYF.

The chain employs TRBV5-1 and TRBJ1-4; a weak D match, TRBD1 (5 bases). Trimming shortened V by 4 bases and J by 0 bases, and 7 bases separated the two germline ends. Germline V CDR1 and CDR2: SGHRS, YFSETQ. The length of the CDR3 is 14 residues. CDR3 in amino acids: CASSQTATNEKLFF. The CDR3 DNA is TGCGCCAGCAGCCAGACAGCAACTAATGAAAAACTGTTTTTT.

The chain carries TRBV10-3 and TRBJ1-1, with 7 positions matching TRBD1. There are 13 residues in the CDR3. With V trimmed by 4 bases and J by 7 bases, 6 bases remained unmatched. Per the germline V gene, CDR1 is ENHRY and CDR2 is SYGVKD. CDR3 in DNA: TGTGCCATCAGTGGGGGACAGAACTTTGAAGCTTTCTTT. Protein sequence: CAISGGQNFEAFF.

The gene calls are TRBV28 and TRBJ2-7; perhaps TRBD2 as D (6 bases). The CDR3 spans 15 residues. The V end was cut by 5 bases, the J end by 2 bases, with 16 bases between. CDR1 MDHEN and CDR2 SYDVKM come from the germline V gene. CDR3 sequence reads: CASSPTSGPTYEQYF. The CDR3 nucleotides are TGTGCCAGCAGTCCCACCAGCGGGCCTACCTACGAGCAGTACTTC.

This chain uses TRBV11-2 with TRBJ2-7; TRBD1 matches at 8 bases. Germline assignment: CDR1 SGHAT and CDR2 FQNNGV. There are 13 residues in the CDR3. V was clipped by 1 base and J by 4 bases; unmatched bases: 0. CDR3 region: CASSLGDRYEQYF. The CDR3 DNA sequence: TGTGCCAGCAGCTTAGGGGACAGGTACGAGCAGTACTTC.

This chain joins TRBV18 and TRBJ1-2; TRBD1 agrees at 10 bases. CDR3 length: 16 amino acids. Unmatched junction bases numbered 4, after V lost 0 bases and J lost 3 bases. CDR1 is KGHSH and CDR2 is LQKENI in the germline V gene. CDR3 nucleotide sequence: TGTGCCAGCTCACCACCGGGAGACAGGGGGCACTATGGCTACACCTTC. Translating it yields CASSPPGDRGHYGYTF.

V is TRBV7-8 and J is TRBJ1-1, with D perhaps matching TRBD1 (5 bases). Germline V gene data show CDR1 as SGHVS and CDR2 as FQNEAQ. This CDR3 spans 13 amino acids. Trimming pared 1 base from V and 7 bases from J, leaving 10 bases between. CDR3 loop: CASSLVRQGEAFF. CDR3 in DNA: TGTGCCAGCAGCTTAGTGCGGCAGGGTGAAGCTTTCTTT.

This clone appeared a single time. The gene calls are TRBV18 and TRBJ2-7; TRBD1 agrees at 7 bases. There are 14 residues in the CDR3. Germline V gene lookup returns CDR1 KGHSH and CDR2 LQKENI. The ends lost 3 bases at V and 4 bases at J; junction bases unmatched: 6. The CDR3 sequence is CASSPQGQSYEQYF. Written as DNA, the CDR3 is TGTGCCAGCTCACCGCAGGGACAGTCATACGAGCAGTACTTC.

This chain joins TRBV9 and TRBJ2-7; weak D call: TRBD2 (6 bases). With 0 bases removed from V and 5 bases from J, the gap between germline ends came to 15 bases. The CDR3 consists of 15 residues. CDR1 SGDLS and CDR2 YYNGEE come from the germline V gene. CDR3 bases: TGTGCCAGCAGCGTAGCGGGCCCAGGGAGGCACGAGCAGTACTTC. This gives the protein CASSVAGPGRHEQYF.

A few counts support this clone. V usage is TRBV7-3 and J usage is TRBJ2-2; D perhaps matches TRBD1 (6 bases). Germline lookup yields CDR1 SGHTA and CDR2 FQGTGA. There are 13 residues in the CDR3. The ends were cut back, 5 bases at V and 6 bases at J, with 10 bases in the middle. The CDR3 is CASSATGPGELFF. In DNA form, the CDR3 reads TGTGCCAGCAGCGCTACAGGGCCCGGGGAGCTGTTTTTT.

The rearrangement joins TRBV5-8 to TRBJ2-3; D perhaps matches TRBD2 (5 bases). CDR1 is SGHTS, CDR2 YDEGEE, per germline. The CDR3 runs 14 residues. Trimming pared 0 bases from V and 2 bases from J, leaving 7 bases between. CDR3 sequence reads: CASSLGTLTDTQYF. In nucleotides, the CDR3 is TGTGCCAGCAGCTTGGGGACTCTCACAGATACGCAGTATTTT.

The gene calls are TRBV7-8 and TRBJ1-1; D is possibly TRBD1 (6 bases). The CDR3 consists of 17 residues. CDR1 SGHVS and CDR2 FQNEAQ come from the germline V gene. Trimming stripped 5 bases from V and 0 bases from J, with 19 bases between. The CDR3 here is CASSPEHRVTMNTEAFF. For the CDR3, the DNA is TGTGCCAGCAGCCCAGAGCACAGGGTTACCATGAACACTGAAGCTTTCTTT.

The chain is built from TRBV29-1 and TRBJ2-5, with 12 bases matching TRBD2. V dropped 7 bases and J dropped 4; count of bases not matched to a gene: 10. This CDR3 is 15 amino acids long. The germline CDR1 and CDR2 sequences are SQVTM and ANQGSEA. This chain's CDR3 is CSARWTSGNGETQYF. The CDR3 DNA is TGCAGCGCTAGATGGACTAGCGGGAACGGAGAGACCCAGTACTTC.

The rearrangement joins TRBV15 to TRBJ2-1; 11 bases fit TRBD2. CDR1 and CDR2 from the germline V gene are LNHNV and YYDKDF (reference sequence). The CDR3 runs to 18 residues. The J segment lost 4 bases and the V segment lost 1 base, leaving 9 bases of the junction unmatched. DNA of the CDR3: TGTGCCACCAGCAGAGTTTTGACTAGCGGGAAAGCTTACAATGAGCAGTTCTTC. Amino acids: CATSRVLTSGKAYNEQFF.

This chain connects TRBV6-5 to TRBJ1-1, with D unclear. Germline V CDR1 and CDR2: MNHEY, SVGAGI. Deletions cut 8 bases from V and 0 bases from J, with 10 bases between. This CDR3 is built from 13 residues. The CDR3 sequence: CASSTVMNTEAFF. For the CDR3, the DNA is TGTGCCAGCTCCACAGTCATGAACACTGAAGCTTTCTTT.

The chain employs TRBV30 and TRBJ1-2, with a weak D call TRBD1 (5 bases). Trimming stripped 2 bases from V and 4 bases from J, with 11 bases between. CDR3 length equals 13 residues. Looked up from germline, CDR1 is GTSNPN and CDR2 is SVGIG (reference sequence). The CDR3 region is CAWSRQPSYGYTF. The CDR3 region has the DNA TGTGCCTGGAGTCGACAGCCCTCCTATGGCTACACCTTC.

CDR3 nucleotides: TGTGCCAGCAGTTGGACAGGGGGCGGTGGAAACACCATATATTTT. As protein: CASSWTGGGGNTIYF. This rearrangement joins TRBV6-5 to TRBJ1-3, with 11 positions matching TRBD1. The CDR3 is 15 amino acids. V was pared by 4 bases and J by 3 bases, with 2 bases of the junction left unmatched. The germline gives CDR1 MNHEY, CDR2 SVGAGI.